This T cell receptor (beta chain) was identified during a study of CD8+ T cells in alopecia areata. Study in general: Oral tofacitinib (5 to 10 mg twice daily) was administered to treated patients. Patients remained on tofacitinib for 6 to 18 months and then went 6 months without it.

Trimming left V 0 bases short and J 2 bases short, with 11 bases between. There are 15 residues in the CDR3. Germline CDR1 LNHNV, CDR2 YYDKDF (reference sequence). Isolated RNA was reverse transcribed into cDNA used as the sequencing template. TCRdb's copy holds only in-frame clones and misses some; the assay was immunoSEQ multiplex PCR. The sample lists around 99,000 clones, around 84% occurring once. Described treatment: oral pan-JAK inhibitor, 5-10 mg twice daily. The clonotype originates from a human donor with alopecia areata. The V call is TRBV15, the J call TRBJ2-7, with D unresolved. The input for sequencing was CD8+ T cells sorted from blood, taken at week 24, from a patient treated with tofacitinib. CDR3 nucleotide sequence: TGTGCCACCAGCAGAGATCTCAGCCCGACCTACGAGCAGTACTTC. Translation: CATSRDLSPTYEQYF.